The next 5 T cell receptor beta chains were all read from a single sample in a study of T cells after yellow fever vaccination. TCRdb re-called the 5' RACE reads through MiXCR, storing one row per CDR3 protein. The sample includes about 85,000 distinct CDR3 sequences, 13% of them seen just once. Sequencing used CD8+ T cells not binding an NS4B(214-222) dextramer, sorted from PBMCs, obtained 21 days after the first yellow fever vaccination. These receptor sequences come from a man aged 18-30 years who received the YFV17D yellow fever vaccine.

The chain carries TRBV4-2 and TRBJ2-3; weak D call: TRBD2 (5 bases). CDR1 LGHNA and CDR2 YNFKEQ come from the germline V gene. V was shortened by 4 bases and J by 5 bases, with 25 bases between the two germline ends. CDR3 length equals 18 residues. The CDR3 spells CASSRSPSKVDGEDTQYF. The CDR3 DNA sequence: TGTGCCAGCAGCCGTAGCCCTTCTAAGGTTGACGGGGAAGATACGCAGTATTTT.

This clonotype was detected only a few times. CDR3 residues: CASSSRGSGVYEQYV. CDR3 bases: TGTGCCAGCAGCTCTCGGGGTAGCGGGGTCTACGAGCAGTACGTC. The chain is built from TRBV28 and TRBJ2-7, with 8 positions matching TRBD2. This CDR3 has 15 residues. CDR1 is MDHEN, CDR2 SYDVKM, per germline. V dropped 6 bases and J dropped 3; count of bases not matched to a gene: 10.

CDR3 loop: CASSYRASGGDYNEQFF. DNA of the CDR3: TGTGCCAGCAGTTACAGGGCTAGCGGGGGGGACTACAATGAGCAGTTCTTC. The V call is TRBV6-2 or TRBV6-3, the J call TRBJ2-1; 12 bases align to TRBD2. The CDR3 loop spans 17 amino acids. The germline V gene has CDR1 MNHEY and CDR2 SVGEGT. V shed 2 bases, J shed 3 bases, and the junction held 5 bases outside the gene matches.

This clonotype was observed a handful of times. The rearrangement joins TRBV7-3 to TRBJ2-1, with D possibly TRBD1 on 5 matching bases. V was cut by 4 bases and J by 0 bases, with 10 bases left in between. The germline CDR1 and CDR2 sequences are SGHTA and FQGTGA. The CDR3 consists of 15 residues. In DNA, the CDR3 is TGTGCCAGCAGCTGGGGCGCTGGCTCCTACAATGAGCAGTTCTTC. Its protein product is CASSWGAGSYNEQFF.

The chain uses TRBV7-9 and TRBJ1-3; D uncertain. Germline assignment: CDR1 SEHNR and CDR2 FQNEAQ (reference sequence). Trimming pared 5 bases from V and 0 bases from J, leaving 11 bases between. The CDR3 covers 15 residues. The chain's CDR3 is CASSRPRFSGNTIYF. As DNA, the CDR3 is TGTGCCAGCAGCCGTCCCCGTTTCTCTGGAAACACCATATATTTT.